This TCR beta chain is from a study of tumor-infiltrating lymphocytes in localized non-small cell lung cancer. Study-wide context: Tumor tissue and non-adjacent uninvolved lung came from each patient. Study-wide points: T-cell fraction did not differ between immunotypes IM1 and IM2.

About this clone: Its target is unknown.

The junction had 12 bases not matched to a gene; V was cut back by 6 bases and J by 5 bases. Germline CDR1 is MDHEN and CDR2 is SYDVKM. CDR3 length: 17 amino acids. Profiling relied on immunoSEQ multiplex PCR, and the TCRdb table lists in-frame clones only, not all of them. This sample carries approximately 17,000 clones, roughly three quarters of them seen once, and the ten largest clones take 9.1%. V is TRBV28 and J is TRBJ2-7; 14 bases are a match to TRBD2. The specimen was lung tumor tissue. The sequence came from a human donor with non-small cell lung cancer. CDR3 in DNA: TGTGCCAGCAGACCAGGGACTAGCGGGAGTAATTACCACGAGCAGTACTTC. It specifies CASRPGTSGSNYHEQYF.